Below are 5 T cell receptor beta chains sequenced from a single sample in a study of blood T cells in healthy people across ages. A J-beta primer mix and a sample-barcoded 5' primer were used in a second PCR of roughly 6 to 12 cycles. MiXCR was run by TCRdb on the 5' RACE reads, yielding one entry per CDR3 protein. The table has 800,000 to 950,000 distinct CDR3 sequences, 36% seen once. Sequencing was performed on blood. Receptors originate from a man between 18 and 29 years old in good health.

A note on this clonotype: A much larger clonotype is one base distant, so this may be a read error. This chain links TRBV7-2 with TRBJ2-5; D call uncertain. The V gene's germline CDR1 is SGHTA and CDR2 FQGNSA. The CDR3 contains 12 residues. V was cut by 5 bases and J by 5 bases, with 9 bases left in between. In DNA form, the CDR3 reads TGTGCCAGCAGCGCCCACTCTGAGACCCAGTACTTC. Protein sequence: CASSAHSETQYF.

The chain employs TRBV5-1 and TRBJ2-2; D remains ambiguous. Per the germline V gene, CDR1 is SGHRS and CDR2 is YFSETQ. Trimming removed 2 bases at V and 0 bases at J, with 11 bases between. The CDR3 sequence is 16 residues long. CDR3 sequence reads: CASSFLGPPNTGELFF. CDR3 nucleotide sequence: TGCGCCAGCAGCTTCCTCGGGCCCCCGAACACCGGGGAGCTGTTTTTT.

The CDR3 region is CASSAGVNYGYTF. DNA of the CDR3: TGTGCCAGCAGTGCAGGGGTTAACTATGGCTACACCTTC. The chain employs TRBV28 and TRBJ1-2; possible D gene TRBD1, 6 bases. The CDR3 extends over 13 amino acids. Deletions cut 5 bases from V and 1 base from J, with 8 bases between. Germline V CDR1 and CDR2: MDHEN, SYDVKM.

This clonotype was counted a few times. This could be a read error, since a much larger clone is one nucleotide away. The rearrangement links TRBV7-2 to TRBJ2-1; TRBD1 might be the D (6 bases). Near its end, the DNA agrees better with TRBJ2-7, so the J call may be wrong. Looked up from germline, CDR1 is SGHTA and CDR2 is FQGNSA. The CDR3 is 13 amino acids. The DNA for the CDR3 is TGTGCCAGCAGCTCGCAGGGGCACAATGAGCAGTACTTC. Amino acids: CASSSQGHNEQYF.

This clonotype was seen ten or more times. The V gene is TRBV20-1, the J gene TRBJ1-1; D might be TRBD1 (6 bases). Germline V gene data show CDR1 as DFQATT and CDR2 as SNEGSKA (reference sequence). The CDR3 contains 12 residues. For the CDR3, the DNA is TGCAGCGCAAACAGGGAAGGGCCTGAAGCTTTCTTT. Its translation is CSANREGPEAFF.